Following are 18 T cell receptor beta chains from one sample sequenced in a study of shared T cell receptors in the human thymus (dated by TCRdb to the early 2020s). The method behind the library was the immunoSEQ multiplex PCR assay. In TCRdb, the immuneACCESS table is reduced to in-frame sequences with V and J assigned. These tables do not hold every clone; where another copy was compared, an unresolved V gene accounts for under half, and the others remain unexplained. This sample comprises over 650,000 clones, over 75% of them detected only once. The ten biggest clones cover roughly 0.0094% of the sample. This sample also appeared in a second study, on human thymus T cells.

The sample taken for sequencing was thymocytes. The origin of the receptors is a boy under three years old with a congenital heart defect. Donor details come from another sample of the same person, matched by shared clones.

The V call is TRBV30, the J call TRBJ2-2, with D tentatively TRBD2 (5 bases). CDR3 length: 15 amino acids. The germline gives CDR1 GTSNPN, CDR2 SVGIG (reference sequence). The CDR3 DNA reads TGTCTTTTGGAGAGCGGCCAGACGAACACCGGGGAGCTGTTTTTT. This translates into CLLESGQTNTGELFF. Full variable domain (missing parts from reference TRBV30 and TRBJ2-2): SQTIHQWPATLVQPVGSPLSLECTVEGTSNPNLYWYRQAAGRGLQLLFYSVGIGQISSEVPQNLSASRPQDRQFILSSKKLLLSDSGFYLCLLESGQTNTGELFFGEGSRLTVL.

Here the CDR3 reads CASSQSSGGKNIQYF. Written as DNA, the CDR3 is TGTGCCAGCAGCCAATCTAGCGGGGGAAAAAACATTCAGTACTTC. The V call is TRBV4-2, the J call TRBJ2-4; 10 bases agree with TRBD2. From germline, CDR1 is LGHNA and CDR2 YNFKEQ. V trimming: 2 bases; J trimming: 4 bases; junction bases outside the gene matches: 2. The CDR3 contains 15 residues.

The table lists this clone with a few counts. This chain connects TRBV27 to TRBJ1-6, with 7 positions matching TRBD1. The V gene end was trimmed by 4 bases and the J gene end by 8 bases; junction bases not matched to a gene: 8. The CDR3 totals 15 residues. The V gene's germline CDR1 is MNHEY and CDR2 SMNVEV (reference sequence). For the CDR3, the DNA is TGTGCCAGCAGTTCCCGGGACAGTGGGGATTCACCCCTCCACTTT. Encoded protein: CASSSRDSGDSPLHF.

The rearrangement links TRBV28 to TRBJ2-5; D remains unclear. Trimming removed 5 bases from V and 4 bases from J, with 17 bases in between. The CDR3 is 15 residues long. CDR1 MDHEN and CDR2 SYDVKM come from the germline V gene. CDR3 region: CASSELARDLETQYF. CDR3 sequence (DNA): TGTGCCAGCAGTGAGTTGGCCAGAGACTTAGAGACCCAGTACTTC.

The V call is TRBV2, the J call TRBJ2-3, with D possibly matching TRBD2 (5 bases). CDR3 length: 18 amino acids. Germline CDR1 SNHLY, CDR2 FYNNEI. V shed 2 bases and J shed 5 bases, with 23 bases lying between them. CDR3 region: CASSEQVHGSSLEDTQYF. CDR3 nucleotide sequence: TGTGCCAGCAGTGAACAGGTCCATGGGTCTAGCCTAGAAGATACGCAGTATTTT.

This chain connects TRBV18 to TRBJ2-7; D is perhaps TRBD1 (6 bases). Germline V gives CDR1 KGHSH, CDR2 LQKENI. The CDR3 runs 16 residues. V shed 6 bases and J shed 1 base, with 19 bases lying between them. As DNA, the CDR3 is TGTGCCAGCTCGCCGCGGACAGCAGGCGGGTCCTACGAGCAGTACTTC. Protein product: CASSPRTAGGSYEQYF. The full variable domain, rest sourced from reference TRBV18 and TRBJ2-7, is NAGVMQNPRHLVRRRGQEARLRCSPMKGHSHVYWYRQLPEEGLKFMVYLQKENIIDESGMPKERFSAEFPKEGPSILRIQQVVRGDSAAYFCASSPRTAGGSYEQYFGPGTRLTVT.

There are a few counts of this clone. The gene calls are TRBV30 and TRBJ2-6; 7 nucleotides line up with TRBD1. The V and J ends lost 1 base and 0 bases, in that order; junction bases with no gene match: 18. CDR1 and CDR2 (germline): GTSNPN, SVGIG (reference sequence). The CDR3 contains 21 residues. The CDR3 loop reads CAWSEPKRGDRVSSGANVLTF. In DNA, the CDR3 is TGTGCCTGGAGTGAGCCTAAAAGGGGCGACAGGGTGAGCTCTGGGGCCAACGTCCTGACTTTC. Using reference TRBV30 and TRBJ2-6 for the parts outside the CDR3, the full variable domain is SQTIHQWPATLVQPVGSPLSLECTVEGTSNPNLYWYRQAAGRGLQLLFYSVGIGQISSEVPQNLSASRPQDRQFILSSKKLLLSDSGFYLCAWSEPKRGDRVSSGANVLTFGAGSRLTVL.

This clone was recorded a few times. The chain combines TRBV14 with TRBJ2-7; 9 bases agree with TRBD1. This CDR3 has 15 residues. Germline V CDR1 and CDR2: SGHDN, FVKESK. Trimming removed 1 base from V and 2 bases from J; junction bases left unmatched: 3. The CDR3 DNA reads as TGTGCCAGCAGCCAAGGGACAGGGGTCACCTACGAGCAGTACTTC. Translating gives CASSQGTGVTYEQYF.

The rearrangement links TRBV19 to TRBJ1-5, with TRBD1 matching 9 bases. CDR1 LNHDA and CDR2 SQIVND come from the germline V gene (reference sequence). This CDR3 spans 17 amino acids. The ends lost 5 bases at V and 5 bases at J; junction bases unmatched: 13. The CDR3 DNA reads TGTGCCAGTAGTCTCCCGGGACAGGGTGTGGGCCATCAGCCCCAGCATTTT. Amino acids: CASSLPGQGVGHQPQHF.

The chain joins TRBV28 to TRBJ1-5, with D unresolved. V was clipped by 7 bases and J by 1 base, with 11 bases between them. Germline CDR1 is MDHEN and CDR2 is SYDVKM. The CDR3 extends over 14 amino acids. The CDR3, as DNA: TGTGCCAGCAAAAGGTGGAGAAGCAATCAGCCCCAGCATTTT. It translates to CASKRWRSNQPQHF.

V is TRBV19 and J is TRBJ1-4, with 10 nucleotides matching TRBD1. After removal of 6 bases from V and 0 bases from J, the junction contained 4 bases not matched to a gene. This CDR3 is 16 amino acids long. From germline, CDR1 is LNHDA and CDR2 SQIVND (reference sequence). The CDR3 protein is CASRFGQGATNEKLFF. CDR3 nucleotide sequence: TGTGCCAGTAGATTCGGACAGGGGGCAACTAATGAAAAACTGTTTTTT. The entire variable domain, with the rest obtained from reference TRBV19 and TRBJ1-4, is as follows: DGGITQSPKYLFRKEGQNVTLSCEQNLNHDAMYWYRQDPGQGLRLIYYSQIVNDFQKGDIAEGYSVSREKKESFPLTVTSAQKNPTAFYLCASRFGQGATNEKLFFGSGTQLSVL.

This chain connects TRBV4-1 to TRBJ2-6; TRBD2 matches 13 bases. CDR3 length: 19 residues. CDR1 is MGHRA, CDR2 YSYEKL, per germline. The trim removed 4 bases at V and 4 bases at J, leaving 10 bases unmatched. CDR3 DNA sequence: TGCGCCAGCAGCCCGTGGACTAGCGGGAGCGTCCCCGGGGCCAACGTCCTGACTTTC. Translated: CASSPWTSGSVPGANVLTF.

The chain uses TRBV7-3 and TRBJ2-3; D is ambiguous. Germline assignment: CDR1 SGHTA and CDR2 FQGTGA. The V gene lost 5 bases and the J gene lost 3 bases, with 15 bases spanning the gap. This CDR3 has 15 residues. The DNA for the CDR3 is TGTGCCAGCAGCCCCGGCCCCGAGGCGACAGATACGCAGTATTTT. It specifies CASSPGPEATDTQYF. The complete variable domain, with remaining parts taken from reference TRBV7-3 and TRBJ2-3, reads GAGVSQTPSNKVTEKGKYVELRCDPISGHTALYWYRQSLGQGPEFLIYFQGTGAADDSGLPNDRFFAVRPEGSVSTLKIQRTERGDSAVYLCASSPGPEATDTQYFGPGTRLTVL.

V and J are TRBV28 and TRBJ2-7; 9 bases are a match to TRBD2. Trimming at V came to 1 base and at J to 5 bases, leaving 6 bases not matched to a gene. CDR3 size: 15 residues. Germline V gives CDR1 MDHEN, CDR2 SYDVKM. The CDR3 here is CASSLSVAGVHEQYF. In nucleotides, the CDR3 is TGTGCCAGCAGTTTATCCGTAGCGGGAGTCCACGAGCAGTACTTC. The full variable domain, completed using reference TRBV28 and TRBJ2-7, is DVKVTQSSRYLVKRTGEKVFLECVQDMDHENMFWYRQDPGLGLRLIYFSYDVKMKEKGDIPEGYSVSREKKERFSLILESASTNQTSMYLCASSLSVAGVHEQYFGPGTRLTVT.

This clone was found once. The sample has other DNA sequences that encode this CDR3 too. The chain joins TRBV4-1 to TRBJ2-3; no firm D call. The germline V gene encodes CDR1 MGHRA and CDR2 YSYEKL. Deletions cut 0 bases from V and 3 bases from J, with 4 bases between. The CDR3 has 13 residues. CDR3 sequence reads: CASSQDQTDTQYF. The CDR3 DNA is TGCGCCAGCAGCCAAGATCAAACAGATACGCAGTATTTT.

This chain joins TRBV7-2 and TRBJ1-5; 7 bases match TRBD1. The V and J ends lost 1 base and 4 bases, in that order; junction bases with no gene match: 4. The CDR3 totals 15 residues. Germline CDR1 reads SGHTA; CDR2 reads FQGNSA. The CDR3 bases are TGTGCCAGCAGCTTAGTTACAGGGGCGAATCAGCCCCAGCATTTT. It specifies CASSLVTGANQPQHF.

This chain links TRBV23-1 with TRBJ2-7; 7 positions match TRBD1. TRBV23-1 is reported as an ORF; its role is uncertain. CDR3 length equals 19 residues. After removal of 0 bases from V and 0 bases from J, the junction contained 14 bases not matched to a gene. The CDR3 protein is CASSQSHLGRQGSSYEQYF. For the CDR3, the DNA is TGCGCCAGCAGTCAATCGCACCTAGGGCGACAGGGAAGCTCCTACGAGCAGTACTTC.

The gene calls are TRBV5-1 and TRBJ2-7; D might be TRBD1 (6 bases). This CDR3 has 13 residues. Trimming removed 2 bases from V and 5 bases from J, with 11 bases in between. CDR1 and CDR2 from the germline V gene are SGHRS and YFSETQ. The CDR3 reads CASSFQGSHEQYF. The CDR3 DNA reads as TGCGCCAGCAGCTTTCAGGGGTCCCACGAGCAGTACTTC.